Following are 11 T cell receptor beta chains from one sample sequenced in a study of blood T cells in healthy people across ages. Sample-barcoded 5' priming and a J-beta primer mix drove a second PCR of roughly 6 to 12 cycles. TCRdb ran MiXCR on the 5' RACE reads and lists one entry per CDR3 protein. The sample lists 850,000 to 1,300,000 distinct CDR3 sequences, 35% to 55% seen once, with under 20% in the top ten. The specimen sequenced was blood. The receptor source for this set is a woman aged 60 to 75 in good health.

This clonotype was detected only a few times. The V call is TRBV6-1, the J call TRBJ2-5; D remains unclear. The assigned J gene may be wrong: the sequence end matches TRBJ2-7 better. The CDR3 loop spans 13 amino acids. Germline-derived CDR1 and CDR2 are MNHNS and SASEGT. The CDR3 loop reads CASSEAKDYEQYF. CDR3 coding DNA: TGTGCCAGCAGTGAAGCCAAGGATTACGAGCAGTACTTC.

This clonotype was detected many times. The J gene is TRBJ1-2, the V gene TRBV3-1; D unclear. The CDR3 is made up of 15 amino acids. Germline V lookup: CDR1 LGHDT, CDR2 YNNKEL (reference sequence). V lost 2 bases and J lost 7, with 17 bases in between. In DNA, the CDR3 is TGTGCCAGCAGCCAAAATCCCGGAGGATCCGGTGGCTACACCTTC. Protein: CASSQNPGGSGGYTF.

As regards this clonotype: A read error may be the cause here, since a much bigger clone is one base away. The chain couples TRBV25-1 to TRBJ2-7, with no clear D. Germline V gene lookup returns CDR1 MGHDK and CDR2 SYGVNS. This CDR3 has 14 residues. This CDR3 is CTSSEDGYSYEQYF. The CDR3 bases are TGTACCAGCAGTGAGGACGGATACTCCTACGAGCAGTACTTC.

V gene TRBV29-1 combines with J gene TRBJ2-1; D tentatively fits TRBD1 or TRBD2 (6 bases each). The germline gives CDR1 SQVTM, CDR2 ANQGSEA. Between the trimmed V and J ends, which lost 2 bases and 14 bases, there was a span of 25 bases. The CDR3 runs 15 residues. CDR3 region: CSVEKFGGGGGMEFF. In nucleotides, the CDR3 is TGCAGCGTTGAAAAATTTGGGGGTGGAGGGGGAATGGAGTTCTTC.

The chain is built from TRBV29-1 and TRBJ2-1; weak D call: TRBD2 (6 bases). The DNA end favors TRBJ2-7, so the J call may be wrong. This CDR3 is built from 15 residues. Germline V gene lookup returns CDR1 SQVTM and CDR2 ANQGSEA. CDR3 DNA: TGCAGCGTTGCGGGTCTAGCGAGCTCCTACAATGAGCAGTACTTC. It yields the protein CSVAGLASSYNEQYF.

The chain employs TRBV5-1 and TRBJ1-2, with TRBD1 as a possible D gene (5 bases). Germline CDR1 and CDR2: SGHRS and YFSETQ. V lost 1 base, J lost 8 bases, and 18 bases lay in between. The CDR3 loop spans 15 amino acids. CDR3 protein: CASSLSGASGGGYTF. CDR3 nucleotides: TGCGCCAGCAGCTTGTCCGGGGCTAGCGGAGGCGGCTACACCTTC. The whole variable domain, filled in from reference TRBV5-1 and TRBJ1-2, reads KAGVTQTPRYLIKTRGQQVTLSCSPISGHRSVSWYQQTPGQGLQFLFEYFSETQRNKGNFPGRFSGRQFSNSRSEMNVSTLELGDSALYLCASSLSGASGGGYTFGSGTRLTVV.

The chain links TRBV10-3 to TRBJ1-6; D is unclear. The CDR3 is 13 residues long. V was cut by 6 bases and J by 5 bases, with 8 bases left in between. The germline CDR1 and CDR2 sequences are ENHRY and SYGVKD. CDR3 residues: CAISQGNNSPLHF. In DNA, the CDR3 is TGTGCCATCAGCCAAGGAAATAATTCACCCCTCCACTTT.

The genes are TRBV24-1 and TRBJ2-3; the D gene is possibly TRBD2 (5 bases). Germline V CDR1 and CDR2: KGHDR, SFDVKD. The CDR3 length is 14 residues. The ends were cut back, 3 bases at V and 6 bases at J, with 12 bases in the middle. CDR3 DNA sequence: TGTGCCACCAGTGATAGGCTAATAGCGGATACGCAGTATTTT. Protein sequence: CATSDRLIADTQYF.

This sequence joins TRBV9 and TRBJ2-1; 14 nucleotides line up with TRBD2. The germline gives CDR1 SGDLS, CDR2 YYNGEE. The length of the CDR3 is 18 residues. Unmatched junction bases numbered 9, after V lost 3 bases and J lost 4 bases. CDR3 DNA sequence: TGTGCCAGCAGCGCGGGACTAGCGGGAGAAAGGGGTTACAATGAGCAGTTCTTC. This encodes CASSAGLAGERGYNEQFF. Together with reference TRBV9 and TRBJ2-1, the CDR3 gives the full variable domain: DSGVTQTPKHLITATGQRVTLRCSPRSGDLSVYWYQQSLDQGLQFLIQYYNGEERAKGNILERFSAQQFPDLHSELNLSSLELGDSALYFCASSAGLAGERGYNEQFFGPGTRLTVL.

This clonotype has only a few counts. CDR3 residues: CASSQEERTLGGIQYF. In DNA form, the CDR3 reads TGTGCCAGCAGCCAAGAAGAGAGGACCTTGGGAGGGATTCAGTACTTC. The chain joins TRBV4-2 to TRBJ2-4; 7 positions match TRBD2. The CDR3 is made up of 16 amino acids. After removal of 0 bases from V and 10 bases from J, the junction contained 12 bases not matched to a gene. Germline lookup yields CDR1 LGHNA and CDR2 YNFKEQ.

This chain joins TRBV7-9 and TRBJ2-5; 9 nucleotides agree with TRBD1. Germline CDR1 SEHNR, CDR2 FQNEAQ (reference sequence). CDR3 length: 16 residues. J was trimmed by 7 bases and V by 3 bases; bases with no gene match: 12. The CDR3 region is CASSFRETGGRATQYF. The DNA of the CDR3 is TGTGCCAGCAGCTTTCGCGAGACAGGGGGGAGGGCGACCCAGTACTTC.